This T cell receptor beta chain appears in the sequencing data of a study of blood T cell repertoires in COVID-19. In the study overall: Sample material is recorded as cDNA or gDNA derived from T cells, B-cell-depleted T cells, or PBMCs.

CDR1 and CDR2 (germline): SGDLS, YYNGEE. The CDR3 spans 19 residues. Trimming at V came to 4 bases and at J to 4 bases, leaving 17 bases not matched to a gene. In the source study's methods: The authors estimated nucleated cell counts from reference gene primer amplification. Profiled with immunoSEQ multiplex PCR; TCRdb holds only in-frame clones, not every one. The V and J calls and clone size come from that table; D and trimming were worked out from the DNA. The table lists 88,000 or so clones, around nine tenths of them singletons. This chain joins TRBV9 and TRBJ2-7; 13 positions match TRBD2. Sequenced sample: peripheral blood. The TCR was taken from a man aged 50 or older with acute or convalescent COVID-19. CDR3 protein: CASSPRGLAGEGPVYEQYF. The CDR3 DNA follows: TGTGCCAGCAGCCCCCGCGGACTAGCGGGAGAGGGACCCGTTTACGAGCAGTACTTC.